The text below deals with one T cell receptor beta chain. As yet, its antigen is unknown. Only in-frame clones appear in the TCRdb table, and some are missing; sequencing was by immunoSEQ multiplex PCR. Of about 110,000 clones listed, around nine tenths are singletons. With 3 bases removed from V and 5 bases from J, the gap between germline ends came to 13 bases. The CDR3 extends over 14 amino acids. Germline V CDR1 and CDR2: SNHLY, FYNNEI. The data originate from a study of T cell responses to AZD1222 COVID-19 vaccine. Notes on the study in general: White British ancestry dominated among donors, who included more females, and clonal diversity was possibly underestimated. Elevations in Spike-specific TCR breadth and depth followed administration of two AZD1222 doses.

Here the sequenced sample was peripheral blood, taken on day 0 of AZD1222 vaccination. The chain employs TRBV2 and TRBJ1-1, with D maybe TRBD1 (6 bases). This clonotype originated in an adult in good health. As DNA, the CDR3 is TGTGCCAGCAGTGACGGTAGGGGGGGAACTGAAGCTTTCTTT. Protein sequence: CASSDGRGGTEAFF. The entire variable domain, with the rest obtained from reference TRBV2 and TRBJ1-1, is as follows: EPEVTQTPSHQVTQMGQEVILRCVPISNHLYFYWYRQILGQKVEFLVSFYNNEISEKSEIFDDQFSVERPDGSNFTLKIRSTKLEDSAMYFCASSDGRGGTEAFFGQGTRLTVV.